Shown below are 18 T cell receptor beta chains from a single sample sequenced in a study of breast tumors, draining lymph nodes, adjacent tissues. Axillary draining lymph nodes of breast cancer patients supplied the node samples. TCRdb independently ran MiXCR on the multiplex PCR reads; one entry per CDR3 protein. This table holds under 150,000 distinct CDR3 sequences, 21% found once. Specimen: axillary lymph node tissue. The receptors come from a female donor with breast cancer. Some clones in this sample may be carry-over from other donors' samples.

This clonotype appeared many times. The chain carries TRBV5-1 and TRBJ2-2, with a weak D call TRBD2 (5 bases). V lost 0 bases and J 5 bases, leaving 5 bases between the germline ends. CDR3 size: 13 residues. Germline V gene lookup returns CDR1 SGHRS and CDR2 YFSETQ. The CDR3 sequence: CASSLAGTGELFF. Here the CDR3 DNA reads TGCGCCAGCAGCTTGGCGGGGACCGGGGAGCTGTTTTTT.

At least ten counts were recorded for this clonotype. J is TRBJ1-3 and V is TRBV7-9; weak D call: TRBD1 (5 bases). The CDR3 length is 17 residues. CDR1 and CDR2 from the germline V gene are SEHNR and FQNEAQ (reference sequence). Deletions cut 1 base from V and 0 bases from J, with 13 bases between. CDR3 amino acids: CASSLVNGAPSGNTIYF. The CDR3 DNA sequence: TGTGCCAGCAGCTTAGTGAACGGGGCACCCTCTGGAAACACCATATATTTT.

This clonotype was detected ten times or more. The rearrangement uses TRBV29-1 and TRBJ2-1; 8 bases are a match to TRBD2. The CDR3 runs to 15 residues. V shed 7 bases and J 7 bases; nucleotides not matched to a gene: 15. The germline V gene has CDR1 SQVTM and CDR2 ANQGSEA. This CDR3 reads CSGATSGRLWNEQFF. The CDR3 DNA follows: TGCAGCGGGGCTACTAGCGGACGTCTTTGGAATGAGCAGTTCTTC.

This clonotype was found many times. The chain carries TRBV27 and TRBJ2-7; perhaps TRBD1 as D (6 bases). V lost 6 bases, J lost 0 bases, and 15 bases lay in between. The V gene's germline CDR1 is MNHEY and CDR2 SMNVEV (reference sequence). CDR3 size: 15 residues. CDR3 nucleotides: TGTGCCAGCAGACAGGGTTTCTTGCTCTCCTACGAGCAGTACTTC. Protein: CASRQGFLLSYEQYF.

This clonotype was detected many times. The chain joins TRBV20-1 to TRBJ2-3, with D uncertain. In germline, CDR1 is DFQATT, CDR2 SNEGSKA (reference sequence). V dropped 0 bases and J dropped 0 bases, with 7 bases sitting between them. This CDR3 has 14 residues. The CDR3 protein is CSARESPSTDTQYF. The CDR3 nucleotides are TGCAGTGCTAGAGAGTCCCCCAGCACAGATACGCAGTATTTT.

In its sample, this clonotype was seen many times. In DNA form, the CDR3 reads TGTGCCAGCTCACTAGCGGACGCCCGGACAGAACCACAAACCTACGAGCAGTACTTC. Its protein is CASSLADARTEPQTYEQYF. V usage is TRBV18 and J usage is TRBJ2-7; D is possibly TRBD1 or TRBD2 (6 bases each). Per germline, CDR1 KGHSH and CDR2 LQKENI. Trimming removed 4 bases from V and 2 bases from J, with 27 bases in between. The CDR3 is 19 residues long.

This clonotype was counted at least ten times. The CDR3 here is CSARGQYEQETQYF. CDR3 coding DNA: TGCAGTGCTAGGGGGCAGTATGAACAAGAGACCCAGTACTTC. The J gene is TRBJ2-5, the V gene TRBV20-1; D may be TRBD1 (5 bases). V was shortened by 3 bases and J by 2 bases, with 13 bases between the two germline ends. CDR3 length: 14 amino acids. CDR1 and CDR2 (germline): DFQATT, SNEGSKA (reference sequence).

The chain uses TRBV28 and TRBJ2-5; D may be TRBD1 (6 bases). In germline, CDR1 is MDHEN, CDR2 SYDVKM. Trimming removed 4 bases from V and 2 bases from J, with 11 bases in between. CDR3 length: 14 residues. The CDR3 spells CASSYHQGQETQYF. CDR3 coding DNA: TGTGCCAGCAGTTACCATCAGGGGCAAGAGACCCAGTACTTC.

This clonotype was counted many times. The chain carries TRBV5-6 and TRBJ2-2; no firm D call. The V end lost 0 bases, the J end lost 6 bases, and 6 bases lay between the germline ends. The CDR3 totals 13 residues. Germline CDR1 and CDR2: SGHDT and YYEEEE. CDR3: CASSLEVPGELFF. CDR3 sequence (DNA): TGTGCCAGCAGCTTGGAGGTTCCCGGGGAGCTGTTTTTT.

This clonotype was seen ten or more times. The rearrangement uses TRBV7-3 and TRBJ1-5; D unresolved. Trimming cost V 1 base and J 7 bases, with 5 bases left between them. The CDR3 totals 12 residues. The germline gives CDR1 SGHTA, CDR2 FQGTGA. CDR3 protein: CASSLNGQPQHF. As DNA, the CDR3 is TGTGCCAGCAGCTTAAACGGGCAGCCCCAGCATTTT.

The table lists this clonotype with many counts. The chain employs TRBV18 and TRBJ2-5, with D perhaps being TRBD1 or TRBD2 (5 bases each). The germline CDR1 and CDR2 sequences are KGHSH and LQKENI. The CDR3 is made up of 15 amino acids. The V end lost 3 bases, the J end lost 1 base, and 12 bases lay between the germline ends. This CDR3 is CASSPGPGRQETQYF. Here the CDR3 DNA reads TGTGCCAGCTCACCGGGGCCGGGACGCCAAGAGACCCAGTACTTC.

This clonotype has at least ten counts. V and J are TRBV10-3 and TRBJ2-3, with D tentatively TRBD2 (7 bases). Germline values: CDR1 ENHRY, CDR2 SYGVKD. V was clipped by 3 bases and J by 1 base, with 17 bases between them. This CDR3 contains 17 residues. The CDR3 protein is CAISDRGRGKGTDTQYF. The CDR3 nucleotides are TGTGCCATCAGTGACAGAGGGAGGGGGAAAGGCACAGATACGCAGTATTTT.

Points on this clonotype: This may stem from a read error, because a much larger clone lies one nucleotide away. The rearrangement uses TRBV19 and TRBJ2-3; 10 positions match TRBD2. The germline CDR1 and CDR2 sequences are LNHDA and SQIVND (reference sequence). The CDR3 spans 15 residues. V shed 7 bases, J shed 8 bases, and the junction held 12 bases outside the gene matches. CDR3 in amino acids: CASMGLAGVAGTQYF. In DNA form, the CDR3 reads TGTGCCAGTATGGGGCTAGCGGGAGTGGCAGGTACGCAGTATTTT.

At least ten counts were recorded for this clonotype. The V gene is TRBV5-1, the J gene TRBJ2-1; D gene unclear. V gave up 6 bases and J gave up 5 bases, with 12 bases separating them. There are 13 residues in the CDR3. From germline, CDR1 is SGHRS and CDR2 YFSETQ. CDR3 amino acids: CASKTNSHNEQFF. CDR3 DNA: TGCGCCAGCAAAACCAATTCTCACAATGAGCAGTTCTTC.

A remark on this clonotype: This could be a read error, since a much larger clone is one nucleotide away. The chain employs TRBV2 and TRBJ2-6, with D possibly being TRBD2 (6 bases). Germline V CDR1 and CDR2: SNHLY, FYNNEI. V gave up 8 bases and J gave up 0 bases, with 20 bases separating them. The CDR3 is 18 residues long. The CDR3 DNA reads as TGTGCCAGCGGGAAGGAGGGAACAGCACCCTCTGGGGCCAACGTCCTGACTTTC. It yields the protein CASGKEGTAPSGANVLTF. Variable domain in full (rest from reference TRBV2 and TRBJ2-6): EPEVTQTPSHQVTQMGQEVILRCVPISNHLYFYWYRQILGQKVEFLVSFYNNEISEKSEIFDDQFSVERPDGSNFTLKIRSTKLEDSAMYFCASGKEGTAPSGANVLTFGAGSRLTVL.

This clonotype was observed at least ten times. The V gene is TRBV20-1, the J gene TRBJ2-1; D is ambiguous. V was cut by 6 bases and J by 0 bases, with 15 bases left in between. Germline CDR1 is DFQATT and CDR2 is SNEGSKA (reference sequence). The CDR3 has 15 amino acids. The CDR3, as DNA: TGCAGTGCCTATCTCGGGCATAACTCCTACAATGAGCAGTTCTTC. It encodes CSAYLGHNSYNEQFF.

This clonotype has at least ten counts. CDR3 loop: CAISAGNNQPQHF. The CDR3 bases are TGTGCCATCAGTGCCGGGAACAATCAGCCCCAGCATTTT. This chain links TRBV10-3 with TRBJ1-5; D not resolved. Trimming removed 4 bases at V and 3 bases at J, with 7 bases between. CDR1 ENHRY and CDR2 SYGVKD come from the germline V gene. This CDR3 is 13 amino acids long.

Of note for this clonotype: This could be a read error, since a much larger clone is one nucleotide away. The J gene is TRBJ1-2, the V gene TRBV12-3 or TRBV12-4; D might be TRBD1 (6 bases). The CDR3 loop spans 13 amino acids. V shed 4 bases and J shed 3 bases, with 9 bases lying between them. CDR3 amino acids: CASSSSGDYGYTF. The CDR3 coding sequence is TGTGCCAGCAGTTCTTCAGGGGACTATGGCTACACCTTC.